What follows are 17 T cell receptor beta chains derived from one specimen sequenced in a study of shared clonotypes between healthy human individuals. Only in-frame clones appear in the TCRdb table, and some are missing; sequencing was by immunoSEQ multiplex PCR. The repertoire holds a few hundred thousand clones, with around 97% as singletons. What was sequenced was naive CD4+ T cells sorted from blood. Indicated subset: CD45RA+ positively selected. Receptors were obtained from a young woman in good health.

The rearrangement uses TRBV5-1 and TRBJ2-5; no clear D gene. V gave up 4 bases and J gave up 5 bases, with 12 bases separating them. There are 13 residues in the CDR3. Per germline, CDR1 SGHRS and CDR2 YFSETQ. For the CDR3, the DNA is TGCGCCAGCAGCGAGAGCCCGAGGGAGACCCAGTACTTC. Its translation: CASSESPRETQYF.

The chain carries TRBV11-2 and TRBJ2-1, with TRBD2 identical over 9 bases. Germline lookup yields CDR1 SGHAT and CDR2 FQNNGV. V lost 5 bases, J lost 5 bases, and 10 bases stayed unmatched. The CDR3 consists of 16 residues. CDR3 loop: CASSRSRTSANNEQFF. CDR3 DNA sequence: TGTGCCAGCAGCCGCTCTCGGACTAGCGCCAACAATGAGCAGTTCTTC.

The chain combines TRBV28 with TRBJ2-1, with 8 bases matching TRBD2. The CDR3 has 14 residues. Germline assignment: CDR1 MDHEN and CDR2 SYDVKM. The junction had 8 bases not matched to a gene; V was cut back by 5 bases and J by 8 bases. CDR3 sequence: CASSGDPGGDEQFF. CDR3 bases: TGTGCCAGCAGTGGGGACCCCGGGGGGGATGAGCAGTTCTTC.

The chain combines TRBV18 with TRBJ2-3; no definite D call. Looked up from germline, CDR1 is KGHSH and CDR2 is LQKENI. The CDR3 is 13 residues long. V was clipped by 4 bases and J by 2 bases, with 7 bases between them. CDR3 in DNA: TGTGCCAGCTCACGTCGGCCCACAGATACGCAGTATTTT. This translates into CASSRRPTDTQYF.

As for this clone: The sample has other DNA sequences that encode this CDR3 too. V usage is TRBV19 and J usage is TRBJ1-5; 7 bases match TRBD1. Per the germline V gene, CDR1 is LNHDA and CDR2 is SQIVND (reference sequence). The V and J ends lost 5 bases and 3 bases, in that order; junction bases with no gene match: 4. CDR3 size: 14 residues. The CDR3, as DNA: TGTGCCAGTAGTGTAACAGGGGCCAATCAGCCCCAGCATTTT. It specifies CASSVTGANQPQHF.

The chain couples TRBV4-1 to TRBJ1-5; D call uncertain. V was trimmed by 4 bases and J by 7 bases, leaving 17 bases between them. CDR3 size: 15 residues. CDR1 and CDR2 from the germline V gene are MGHRA and YSYEKL. This CDR3 is CASSPEANRPQPQHF. In DNA form, the CDR3 reads TGCGCCAGCAGCCCCGAGGCAAACCGACCGCAGCCCCAGCATTTT.

The rearrangement links TRBV6-6 to TRBJ2-1, with D uncertain. The CDR3 has 13 residues. V was pared by 6 bases and J by 8 bases, with 14 bases between. In germline, CDR1 is MNHNY, CDR2 SVGAGI (reference sequence). The chain's CDR3 is CASSNGPPDEQFF. CDR3 DNA: TGTGCCAGCAGCAACGGCCCACCCGATGAGCAGTTCTTC.

The V call is TRBV11-3, the J call TRBJ2-2; D perhaps matches TRBD1 (6 bases). The germline V gene has CDR1 SGHNT and CDR2 YENEEA. The CDR3 is made up of 14 amino acids. V dropped 3 bases and J dropped 6 bases, with 11 bases sitting between them. The CDR3 DNA reads as TGTGCCAGCAGCTTTTCAGGGGCGGCCGGGGAGCTGTTTTTT. Its translation is CASSFSGAAGELFF.

The chain joins TRBV6-1 to TRBJ2-1; D might be TRBD1 (5 bases). V was cut by 8 bases and J by 9 bases, with 20 bases left in between. The CDR3 extends over 14 amino acids. In germline, CDR1 is MNHNS, CDR2 SASEGT. The CDR3 spells CASQSTLRVGEQFF. In DNA, the CDR3 is TGTGCCAGCCAGAGCACACTCAGGGTGGGTGAGCAGTTCTTC.

V is TRBV6-1 and J is TRBJ1-5; unclear D gene. The germline V gene has CDR1 MNHNS and CDR2 SASEGT. V lost 8 bases to trimming and J lost 7 bases, with 12 bases between them. The CDR3 runs to 12 residues. The CDR3 loop reads CASGVGRQPQHF. The CDR3, as DNA: TGTGCCAGCGGGGTGGGCCGGCAGCCCCAGCATTTT.

J is TRBJ2-7 and V is TRBV21-1. TRBV21-1 is flagged as a pseudogene. The CDR3 spans 10 residues. The CDR3 DNA follows: TGTGCCAGCAGGTTCTACGAGCAGTACTTC. The encoded protein is CASRFYEQYF.

The chain uses TRBV11-2 and TRBJ2-3; D might be TRBD1 (6 bases). V shed 3 bases and J shed 5 bases, with 12 bases lying between them. The CDR3 loop spans 14 amino acids. The germline V gene encodes CDR1 SGHAT and CDR2 FQNNGV. The CDR3 DNA reads TGTGCCAGCAGCTTCCCAGGGACAATAGATACGCAGTATTTT. This sequence encodes CASSFPGTIDTQYF.

CDR3 DNA sequence: TGTGCCAGCAGCCCCGGAGGGGCAGGGAACACTGAAGCTTTCTTT. As protein: CASSPGGAGNTEAFF. The V gene is TRBV5-4, the J gene TRBJ1-1; the D gene is possibly TRBD1 (5 bases). The CDR3 runs to 15 residues. Deletions cut 4 bases from V and 1 base from J, with 14 bases between. Germline CDR1 is SGHNT and CDR2 is YYREEE (reference sequence).

The CDR3 DNA sequence: TGTGCCAGCAGTTTTCCCCTCCTTACTAGCCGGGAGAGCACAGATACGCAGTATTTT. Encoded protein: CASSFPLLTSRESTDTQYF. The V and J genes are TRBV28 and TRBJ2-3; D perhaps matches TRBD2 (6 bases). V was cut by 3 bases and J by 0 bases, with 22 bases left in between. In germline, CDR1 is MDHEN, CDR2 SYDVKM. This CDR3 contains 19 residues.

This clone appeared once. The chain combines TRBV29-1 with TRBJ1-1; D possibly corresponds to TRBD1 (5 bases). CDR3 length: 13 residues. The germline V gene has CDR1 SQVTM and CDR2 ANQGSEA. The V end lost 7 bases, the J end lost 3 bases, and 15 bases lay between the germline ends. The CDR3 reads CSAGGAWDTEAFF. The CDR3 region has the DNA TGCAGCGCCGGCGGGGCGTGGGACACTGAAGCTTTCTTT.

Notes on this clone: Other DNA sequences in this specimen translate into the identical CDR3. The rearrangement links TRBV7-9 to TRBJ1-1; D may be TRBD1 (5 bases). Trimming stripped 2 bases from V and 5 bases from J, with 15 bases between. Germline CDR1 reads SEHNR; CDR2 reads FQNEAQ (reference sequence). The CDR3 contains 15 residues. CDR3 region: CASSLSSQGTTEAFF. CDR3 coding DNA: TGTGCCAGCAGCTTATCCAGTCAGGGAACGACTGAAGCTTTCTTT.

This chain joins TRBV5-1 and TRBJ2-5, with no clear D. The germline CDR1 and CDR2 sequences are SGHRS and YFSETQ. V was clipped by 2 bases and J by 13 bases, with 18 bases between them. The CDR3 totals 13 residues. CDR3 region: CASSFVVDDPPYF. CDR3 bases: TGCGCCAGCAGCTTCGTAGTGGACGATCCTCCGTACTTC. The variable domain in full, completed from reference TRBV5-1 and TRBJ2-5, reads KAGVTQTPRYLIKTRGQQVTLSCSPISGHRSVSWYQQTPGQGLQFLFEYFSETQRNKGNFPGRFSGRQFSNSRSEMNVSTLELGDSALYLCASSFVVDDPPYFGPGTRLLVL.